Shown below are 22 T cell receptor beta chains from a single sample sequenced in a study of T-cell memory formation after mild COVID-19. Using its own MiXCR run on the 5' RACE reads, TCRdb lists one record per CDR3 protein. The sample lists under 400,000 distinct CDR3 sequences, around 20% occurring once. Sequenced: PBMCs or a T cell subset sorted from them (not recorded which). The source is an adult woman who had mild COVID-19 (a few samples of this study predate the infection). Cell type and time point are not known.

The V gene is TRBV12-3 or TRBV12-4, the J gene TRBJ1-1; 7 bases are shared with TRBD1. The J segment lost 1 base and the V segment lost 3 bases, leaving 8 bases of the junction unmatched. The CDR3 is made up of 16 amino acids. The CDR3 region has the DNA TGTGCCAGCAGTTTTATGGGACAGACTGAGAACACTGAAGCTTTCTTT. Translating gives CASSFMGQTENTEAFF.

This clonotype has a handful of counts. CDR3 region: CASSDGERLSQYF. DNA of the CDR3: TGTGCCAGCAGTGACGGGGAAAGGTTAAGCCAGTACTTC. J is TRBJ2-4 and V is TRBV2; D is possibly TRBD2 (5 bases). The CDR3 loop spans 13 amino acids. Germline values: CDR1 SNHLY, CDR2 FYNNEI. V lost 3 bases to trimming and J lost 13 bases, with 16 bases between them.

The V gene is TRBV6-2 or TRBV6-3, the J gene TRBJ1-2; D is possibly TRBD1 (5 bases). The V end was cut by 2 bases, the J end by 4 bases, with 17 bases between. Germline assignment: CDR1 MNHEY and CDR2 SVGEGT. The CDR3 is 16 residues long. The CDR3 region has the DNA TGTGCCAGCAGTTACGGATTCTTCGACAGCCTCTATGGCTACACCTTC. Its protein product is CASSYGFFDSLYGYTF.

The chain has TRBV11-2 and TRBJ2-6; D remains unclear. Germline V gene sequence: CDR1 SGHAT, CDR2 FQNNGV. The V end was cut by 1 base, the J end by 0 bases, with 13 bases between. This CDR3 region has 18 residues. The CDR3 here is CASSLVGGRTSGANVLTF. The CDR3 DNA reads as TGTGCCAGCAGCTTAGTTGGTGGACGGACCTCTGGGGCCAACGTCCTGACTTTC.

V usage is TRBV6-1 and J usage is TRBJ2-5, with D perhaps TRBD1 (6 bases). The CDR3 length is 11 residues. V lost 11 bases, J lost 4 bases, and 11 bases lay in between. Germline V gene sequence: CDR1 MNHNS, CDR2 SASEGT. CDR3 sequence (DNA): TGTGCCGTTAACAGGGCAGAGACCCAGTACTTC. This translates into CAVNRAETQYF.

The gene calls are TRBV4-1 and TRBJ1-1, with 8 bases identical to TRBD1. Germline CDR1 MGHRA, CDR2 YSYEKL. The CDR3 is 17 residues long. Trimming removed 4 bases from V and 4 bases from J; junction bases left unmatched: 14. CDR3 coding DNA: TGCGCCAGCAGCCCCTTCCCTCAGGGGGCCCTGGGCACTGAAGCTTTCTTT. Translating it yields CASSPFPQGALGTEAFF.

V gene TRBV25-1 combines with J gene TRBJ2-5; 8 bases are shared with TRBD1. Trimming cost V 5 bases and J 9 bases; bases outside gene matches: 14. The germline V gene has CDR1 MGHDK and CDR2 SYGVNS. This CDR3 is 15 amino acids long. The CDR3 protein is CASSLLDRDDGAQYF. In DNA form, the CDR3 reads TGTGCCAGCAGTTTATTGGACAGGGACGATGGGGCCCAGTACTTC.

The V and J genes are TRBV29-1 and TRBJ2-7; D unclear. This CDR3 has 13 residues. Trimming cost V 2 bases and J 2 bases, with 10 bases left between them. Per germline, CDR1 SQVTM and CDR2 ANQGSEA. The CDR3 sequence: CSVESGITYEQYF. The CDR3 DNA reads TGCAGCGTTGAATCCGGAATAACCTACGAGCAGTACTTC.

The rearrangement joins TRBV24-1 to TRBJ2-7; D gene ambiguous. Per germline, CDR1 KGHDR and CDR2 SFDVKD. The CDR3 length is 14 residues. Deletions cut 6 bases from V and 5 bases from J, with 16 bases between. Written as DNA, the CDR3 is TGTGCCACCAGTTCGCCTGCCGAGAAGAACGAGCAGTACTTC. This translates into CATSSPAEKNEQYF.

The chain couples TRBV11-2 to TRBJ1-1; D is possibly TRBD1 (5 bases). The CDR3 spans 16 residues. Germline assignment: CDR1 SGHAT and CDR2 FQNNGV. With 5 bases removed from V and 2 bases from J, the gap between germline ends came to 18 bases. CDR3 nucleotides: TGTGCCAGCAGCCCTGGCCCATTCGACAGCAACACTGAAGCTTTCTTT. Translated, it gives CASSPGPFDSNTEAFF. The variable domain in full, completed from reference TRBV11-2 and TRBJ1-1, reads EAGVAQSPRYKIIEKRQSVAFWCNPISGHATLYWYQQILGQGPKLLIQFQNNGVVDDSQLPKDRFSAERLKGVDSTLKIQPAKLEDSAVYLCASSPGPFDSNTEAFFGQGTRLTVV.

CDR3 sequence reads: CASSYFGGTGELFF. The CDR3 DNA reads as TGTGCCAGCAGTTACTTTGGGGGGACCGGGGAGCTGTTTTTT. This sequence joins TRBV6-5 and TRBJ2-2, with D tentatively TRBD2 (6 bases). With 1 base removed from V and 5 bases from J, the gap between germline ends came to 8 bases. This CDR3 comprises 14 residues. The germline V gene has CDR1 MNHEY and CDR2 SVGAGI.

The chain is built from TRBV4-1 and TRBJ2-1; TRBD1 agrees at 10 bases. Germline lookup yields CDR1 MGHRA and CDR2 YSYEKL. The junction had 11 bases not matched to a gene; V was cut back by 0 bases and J by 9 bases. This CDR3 has 17 residues. The CDR3 coding sequence is TGCGCCAGCAGCCAAGAAGTCCTCGGGGACAGGGGAAGTGAGCAGTTCTTC. This sequence encodes CASSQEVLGDRGSEQFF.

The rearrangement uses TRBV20-1 and TRBJ2-5; 12 nucleotides align to TRBD2. J was trimmed by 4 bases and V by 2 bases; bases with no gene match: 5. The germline CDR1 and CDR2 sequences are DFQATT and SNEGSKA (reference sequence). The CDR3 has 15 amino acids. In DNA, the CDR3 is TGCAGTGCTAGACCGACTAGCGGGAGAACAGAGACCCAGTACTTC. It is translated as CSARPTSGRTETQYF.

This clonotype turned up a few times. J is TRBJ1-1 and V is TRBV3-1; no reliable D call. V shed 4 bases and J shed 7 bases, with 13 bases lying between them. Germline CDR1 reads LGHDT; CDR2 reads YNNKEL (reference sequence). The CDR3 loop spans 13 amino acids. The CDR3 protein is CASSREPGIEAFF. Written as DNA, the CDR3 is TGTGCCAGCAGCCGAGAGCCAGGAATTGAAGCTTTCTTT.

V gene TRBV5-1 combines with J gene TRBJ2-5, with a possible D match to TRBD2 (6 bases). The CDR3 is made up of 15 amino acids. Looked up from germline, CDR1 is SGHRS and CDR2 is YFSETQ. Trimming removed 0 bases at V and 5 bases at J, with 14 bases between. The CDR3 sequence is CASSLVQGGTETQYF. The CDR3 DNA follows: TGCGCCAGCAGCTTGGTTCAGGGAGGAACGGAGACCCAGTACTTC.

V usage is TRBV9 and J usage is TRBJ2-2, with 13 positions matching TRBD2. The ends lost 0 bases at V and 8 bases at J; junction bases unmatched: 4. This CDR3 is built from 16 residues. Germline CDR1 SGDLS, CDR2 YYNGEE. CDR3 coding DNA: TGTGCCAGCAGCGTAGCACTAGCGGGGGGGCCAGGGGAGCTGTTTTTT. This sequence encodes CASSVALAGGPGELFF.

The sample holds a few counts of this clonotype. The chain joins TRBV20-1 to TRBJ2-3; 7 bases agree with TRBD1. V lost 3 bases to trimming and J lost 3 bases; unmatched junction nucleotides: 9. The CDR3 has 15 amino acids. Germline V gene lookup returns CDR1 DFQATT and CDR2 SNEGSKA (reference sequence). The CDR3 DNA follows: TGCAGTGCTAGGGACAGGTCGGGGAATACAGATACGCAGTATTTT. As protein: CSARDRSGNTDTQYF.

In DNA form, the CDR3 reads TGTGCCAGCAGCCCCCGACAGATGATCAATGAGCAGTTCTTC. It translates to CASSPRQMINEQFF. J is TRBJ2-1 and V is TRBV3-1; weak D call: TRBD1 (5 bases). The CDR3 has 14 residues. Trimming cost V 4 bases and J 6 bases, with 13 bases left between them. Germline CDR1 LGHDT, CDR2 YNNKEL (reference sequence).

This clonotype came up a few times. V usage is TRBV5-1 and J usage is TRBJ2-2; 9 positions match TRBD2. V lost 4 bases and J lost 0; bases outside the gene matches: 4. Germline-derived CDR1 and CDR2 are SGHRS and YFSETQ. The CDR3 runs to 16 residues. Written as DNA, the CDR3 is TGCGCCAGCAGCGTACTAGCGGGTGCGAACACCGGGGAGCTGTTTTTT. Translation: CASSVLAGANTGELFF.

The DNA for the CDR3 is TGTGCCAGTAGTCCAGGGACAGGGGGCCGGGCCGGGGAGCTGTTTTTT. Translating gives CASSPGTGGRAGELFF. This chain uses TRBV19 with TRBJ2-2, with 12 nucleotides matching TRBD1. CDR3 length equals 16 residues. V lost 5 bases and J lost 6; bases outside the gene matches: 7. In germline, CDR1 is LNHDA, CDR2 SQIVND (reference sequence).

The chain carries TRBV7-9 and TRBJ1-1; tentative D call: TRBD1 (5 bases). CDR1 is SEHNR, CDR2 FQNEAQ, per germline (reference sequence). CDR3 length: 15 residues. Trimming pared 5 bases from V and 0 bases from J, leaving 13 bases between. For the CDR3, the DNA is TGTGCCAGCAGCCGGGCCGCAGGGCTGAACACTGAAGCTTTCTTT. It translates to CASSRAAGLNTEAFF.

Only a few counts were recorded for this clonotype. The rearrangement uses TRBV5-1 and TRBJ2-5; possibly TRBD2 for D (7 bases). The CDR3 is 16 amino acids. V was shortened by 4 bases and J by 2 bases, with 18 bases between the two germline ends. Germline V gene lookup returns CDR1 SGHRS and CDR2 YFSETQ. The CDR3 DNA is TGCGCCAGCAGCCTATCTAGCGCGGGGGCGCAAGAGACCCAGTACTTC. Its protein is CASSLSSAGAQETQYF.